This TCR beta chain is drawn from a study of blood T cells in healthy people across ages. A few counts support this clonotype. With 4 bases removed from V and 4 bases from J, the gap between germline ends came to 7 bases. The CDR3 consists of 11 residues. The V gene's germline CDR1 is GTSNPN and CDR2 SVGIG (reference sequence). Sample-barcoded 5' priming and a J-beta primer mix drove a second PCR of roughly 7 to 11 cycles. TCRdb itself ran the 5' RACE reads through MiXCR, one entry per CDR3 protein. Here the sample spans about 1.5 million distinct CDR3 sequences, about 45% being singletons. The sample was blood. The receptor was derived from a woman in her late teens or twenties in good health. The V call is TRBV30, the J call TRBJ1-2; D is uncertain. CDR3 amino acids: CAWNRLYGYTF. CDR3 sequence (DNA): TGTGCCTGGAACCGCCTCTATGGCTACACCTTC.